This TCR beta chain was sequenced during a study of T cell changes during pregnancy in multiple sclerosis. The V gene lost 3 bases and the J gene lost 0 bases, with 7 bases spanning the gap. CDR3 length equals 15 residues. Germline-derived CDR1 and CDR2 are SGHNT and YYREEE (reference sequence). The method was immunoSEQ multiplex PCR; TCRdb's version includes in-frame clones alone and lacks a portion of them. The table includes 35,000 to 50,000 clones, roughly 87% detected once. Here the sequenced sample was CD4+ T cells from peripheral blood mononuclear cells, taken in the first trimester of pregnancy. The chain uses TRBV5-4 and TRBJ2-6, with TRBD1 as a possible D gene (5 bases). The source is a female donor with multiple sclerosis, enrolled in a pregnancy study. CDR3 in amino acids: CASSSDSSGANVLTF. CDR3 sequence (DNA): TGTGCCAGCAGCTCCGACAGCTCTGGGGCCAACGTCCTGACTTTC.